The present entry profiles one T cell receptor (beta chain) with its context. As yet, its antigen is unknown. The source of the sample is a study of shared clonotypes between healthy human individuals. Study-level points and caveats: Clonotype sharing levels among donors were expected to vary with sequencing depth.

Among the donors, all were Caucasian adults who lived in Nashville, Tennessee. This was a deep-level run. This table comes from immunoSEQ multiplex PCR, and its TCRdb copy is limited to in-frame clones, with some not included. The table shows about 510,000 clones, with nearly 80% occurring only once. The TCR originated in a woman between 35 and 50 years old in good health. Some clones in this sample may be carry-over from other donors' samples. The material sequenced was PBMCs.

In DNA, the CDR3 is TGTGCCAGCAGCCAAGAAGGCGGCGGTCCCTACGAGCAGTACTTC. This codes for CASSQEGGGPYEQYF. This rearrangement joins TRBV4-2 to TRBJ2-7; no clear D. V lost 0 bases to trimming and J lost 2 bases, with 11 bases between them. This CDR3 is 15 amino acids long. Germline values: CDR1 LGHNA, CDR2 YNFKEQ.